The 20 T cell receptor beta chains in this list originate from one sample, sequenced in a study of T cells in localized non-small cell lung cancer. The repertoire was sequenced with immunoSEQ multiplex PCR; TCRdb's copy has only in-frame clones and lacks some. The sample has some 66,000 clones; roughly 81% are singletons. The sequencing used peripheral blood, collected before any cancer treatment. These receptor sequences come from a female donor over 55 with stage I lung adenocarcinoma.

The chain couples TRBV5-1 to TRBJ1-5; D gene uncertain. With 1 base removed from V and 2 bases from J, the gap between germline ends came to 10 bases. Looked up from germline, CDR1 is SGHRS and CDR2 is YFSETQ. The CDR3 is 15 residues long. The CDR3 nucleotides read TGCGCCAGCAGCTTGACTGGTGGGGGCAATCAGCCCCAGCATTTT. This codes for CASSLTGGGNQPQHF.

This sequence joins TRBV6-6 and TRBJ1-3; D gene ambiguous. The CDR3 is 16 amino acids. Trimming stripped 7 bases from V and 0 bases from J, with 16 bases between. Germline CDR1 reads MNHNY; CDR2 reads SVGAGI (reference sequence). The CDR3 region is CASNLGQSHSGNTIYF. The CDR3 DNA follows: TGTGCCAGCAATTTAGGCCAGTCCCACTCTGGAAACACCATATATTTT.

V usage is TRBV27 and J usage is TRBJ1-3; TRBD1 aligns across 12 bases. Germline CDR1 MNHEY, CDR2 SMNVEV (reference sequence). This CDR3 has 16 amino acids. V was pared by 4 bases and J by 6 bases, with 7 bases of the junction left unmatched. CDR3 sequence: CASSSSGTGGINTIYF. The CDR3 DNA reads TGTGCCAGCAGTTCCTCCGGGACAGGGGGCATAAACACCATATATTTT.

The CDR3: CASSLDLLAYEQYF. Here the CDR3 DNA reads TGTGCCAGCAGCTTGGATCTCCTCGCCTACGAGCAGTACTTC. The chain recombines TRBV5-5 with TRBJ2-7; D unresolved. The length of the CDR3 is 14 residues. V dropped 0 bases and J dropped 2 bases, with 9 bases sitting between them. In germline, CDR1 is SGHKS, CDR2 YYEKEE (reference sequence).

The V gene is TRBV6-5, the J gene TRBJ1-2; D is unresolved. Germline assignment: CDR1 MNHEY and CDR2 SVGAGI. V shed 5 bases and J shed 8 bases, with 15 bases lying between them. The CDR3 runs to 13 residues. CDR3 DNA: TGTGCCAGCAGTACTCAGGACGGAAGCGGCTACACCTTC. Its protein product is CASSTQDGSGYTF.

The chain links TRBV10-3 to TRBJ2-1; D remains ambiguous. V dropped 0 bases and J dropped 8 bases, with 8 bases sitting between them. CDR3 length: 13 amino acids. Germline CDR1 reads ENHRY; CDR2 reads SYGVKD. CDR3: CAISESLRDEQFF. DNA of the CDR3: TGTGCCATCAGTGAGTCGCTTCGAGATGAGCAGTTCTTC.

The CDR3 coding sequence is TGTGCCAGCAGCTTGGATTCAGGGGCCGGAAACACCATATATTTT. Its protein is CASSLDSGAGNTIYF. This sequence joins TRBV5-5 and TRBJ1-3; D might be TRBD1 (6 bases). V lost 0 bases, J lost 4 bases, and 11 bases lay in between. Per germline, CDR1 SGHKS and CDR2 YYEKEE (reference sequence). This CDR3 has 15 residues.

The V call is TRBV5-8, the J call TRBJ2-5; TRBD2 agrees at 8 bases. V was pared by 4 bases and J by 0 bases, with 17 bases of the junction left unmatched. Per the germline V gene, CDR1 is SGHTS and CDR2 is YDEGEE. The CDR3 extends over 19 amino acids. For the CDR3, the DNA is TGTGCCAGCAGCCTGCCCCCTGGGGGGCGGGGGGTGTACCAAGAGACCCAGTACTTC. This encodes CASSLPPGGRGVYQETQYF.

The chain uses TRBV2 and TRBJ2-5, with 7 bases that match TRBD1. The CDR3 loop spans 15 amino acids. The V and J ends lost 5 bases and 4 bases, in that order; junction bases with no gene match: 10. CDR1 is SNHLY and CDR2 is FYNNEI in the germline V gene. The CDR3 DNA reads TGTGCCAGCAGTAAAGGAACAGGGGCCGCAGAGACCCAGTACTTC. This gives the protein CASSKGTGAAETQYF.

The J gene is TRBJ2-3, the V gene TRBV5-8; D ambiguous. Germline CDR1 is SGHTS and CDR2 is YDEGEE. V gave up 3 bases and J gave up 8 bases, with 7 bases separating them. The CDR3 totals 11 residues. The DNA for the CDR3 is TGTGCCAGCAGCTCCGTAGGTACGCAGTATTTT. It translates to CASSSVGTQYF.

The chain couples TRBV27 to TRBJ1-2, with TRBD1 matching 7 bases. The CDR3 runs to 13 residues. With 4 bases clipped from V and 2 bases from J, the junction kept 1 base outside the gene matches. CDR1 and CDR2 (germline): MNHEY, SMNVEV (reference sequence). The CDR3 nucleotides are TGTGCCAGCAGTTCGACAGGGAACTATGGCTACACCTTC. Amino acid sequence: CASSSTGNYGYTF.

The chain links TRBV5-1 to TRBJ1-5; D ambiguous. The ends were cut back, 4 bases at V and 3 bases at J, with 14 bases in the middle. There are 15 residues in the CDR3. The germline gives CDR1 SGHRS, CDR2 YFSETQ. The CDR3 loop is CASSPTGGVNQPQHF. The DNA of the CDR3 is TGCGCCAGCAGCCCCACTGGCGGGGTCAATCAGCCCCAGCATTTT.

The J gene is TRBJ1-2, the V gene TRBV7-8; D might be TRBD1 (6 bases). This CDR3 contains 15 residues. The germline V and J ends were trimmed by 4 bases and 2 bases, with 14 bases remaining between them. From germline, CDR1 is SGHVS and CDR2 FQNEAQ. CDR3 bases: TGTGCCAGCAGCTCCAGAACACAGGGAAACTATGGCTACACCTTC. This codes for CASSSRTQGNYGYTF.

The V and J genes are TRBV29-1 and TRBJ1-5, with D tentatively TRBD1 (6 bases). The CDR3 is 13 residues long. Germline assignment: CDR1 SQVTM and CDR2 ANQGSEA. V lost 6 bases, J lost 1 base, and 10 bases lay in between. The CDR3, as DNA: TGCAGCGTCCGCACAGGGAGCAATCAGCCCCAGCATTTT. Its translation: CSVRTGSNQPQHF.

This sequence joins TRBV11-2 and TRBJ1-1; D unresolved. Trimming removed 2 bases from V and 5 bases from J, with 9 bases in between. This CDR3 contains 13 residues. Germline V gene lookup returns CDR1 SGHAT and CDR2 FQNNGV. In nucleotides, the CDR3 is TGTGCCAGCAGCTTATCGGGATATACTGAAGCTTTCTTT. As protein: CASSLSGYTEAFF.

Points on this clone: An end of the junction does not agree with germline; a read error may underlie this. V gene TRBV7-7 combines with J gene TRBJ2-5, with D tentatively TRBD1 (6 bases). Germline CDR1 SSHAT, CDR2 FNYEAQ (reference sequence). The CDR3 length is 15 residues. The CDR3 spells CASSLVGQGTETQYF. The CDR3 DNA reads as TGTGCTAGCAGCTTAGTAGGGCAGGGGACGGAGACCCAGTACTTC.

This chain uses TRBV25-1 with TRBJ2-2; 11 positions match TRBD2. V trimming: 4 bases; J trimming: 4 bases; junction bases outside the gene matches: 2. The length of the CDR3 is 15 residues. Germline CDR1 and CDR2: MGHDK and SYGVNS. CDR3 sequence: CASSAGLAATGELFF. CDR3 coding DNA: TGTGCCAGCAGTGCGGGACTAGCGGCCACCGGGGAGCTGTTTTTT.

The J gene is TRBJ1-1, the V gene TRBV5-1; D ambiguous. The CDR3 runs 13 residues. Germline CDR1 SGHRS, CDR2 YFSETQ. With 2 bases removed from V and 3 bases from J, the gap between germline ends came to 8 bases. For the CDR3, the DNA is TGCGCCAGCAGCTTATTTGGAGACACTGAAGCTTTCTTT. It yields the protein CASSLFGDTEAFF.

The rearrangement links TRBV19 to TRBJ1-2; a possible D gene is TRBD1 (6 bases). V shed 7 bases and J shed 4 bases, with 13 bases lying between them. The germline V gene encodes CDR1 LNHDA and CDR2 SQIVND (reference sequence). The CDR3 is made up of 13 amino acids. CDR3 protein: CASNLQGGYGYTF. DNA of the CDR3: TGTGCCAGTAACTTACAGGGCGGCTATGGCTACACCTTC.

The chain has TRBV6-6 and TRBJ2-1; 7 positions agree with TRBD1. Germline V gene data show CDR1 as MNHNY and CDR2 as SVGAGI (reference sequence). The trim removed 6 bases at V and 7 bases at J, leaving 6 bases unmatched. The CDR3 is 13 amino acids. The CDR3 spells CASRPYRGNEQFF. CDR3 sequence (DNA): TGTGCCAGCAGGCCGTACAGGGGTAATGAGCAGTTCTTC.